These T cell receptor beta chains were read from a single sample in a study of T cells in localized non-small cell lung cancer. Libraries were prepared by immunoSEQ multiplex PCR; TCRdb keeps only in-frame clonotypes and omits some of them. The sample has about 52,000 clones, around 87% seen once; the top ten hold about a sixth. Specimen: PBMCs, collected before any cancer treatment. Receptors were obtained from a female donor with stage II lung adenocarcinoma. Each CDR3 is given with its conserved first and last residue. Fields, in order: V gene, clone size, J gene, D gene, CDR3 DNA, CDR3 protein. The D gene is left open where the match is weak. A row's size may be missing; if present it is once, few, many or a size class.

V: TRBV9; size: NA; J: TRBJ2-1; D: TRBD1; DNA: TGTGCCAGCAGCGCCCGGGACAGCGTACACAATGAGCAGTTCTTC; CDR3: CASSARDSVHNEQFF
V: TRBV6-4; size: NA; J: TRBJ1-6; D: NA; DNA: TGTGCCAGCAGTGAGGGGACCTATAATTCACCCCTCCACTTT; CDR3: CASSEGTYNSPLHF
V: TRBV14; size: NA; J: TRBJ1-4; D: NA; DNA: TGTGCCAGCAGCCACCTTGTAGGGAGTGGTGAAAAACTGTTTTTT; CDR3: CASSHLVGSGEKLFF
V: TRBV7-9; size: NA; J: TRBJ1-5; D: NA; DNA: TGTGCCAGCAGCTTAGGAGGTCAGCCCCAGCATTTT; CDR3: CASSLGGQPQHF
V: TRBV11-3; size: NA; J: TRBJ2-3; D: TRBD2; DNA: TGTGCCAGCAGCTTGGGAGCGGGAGGACTCGGAGATACGCAGTATTTT; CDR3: CASSLGAGGLGDTQYF
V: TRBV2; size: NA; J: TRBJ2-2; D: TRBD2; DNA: TGTGCCAGCAGGCCTGGACTAGGAGGGGTCGGGGAGCTGTTTTTT; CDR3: CASRPGLGGVGELFF
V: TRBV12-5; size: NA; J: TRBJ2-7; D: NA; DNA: TGTGCTAGTGGTTTGGTGGCGTCGTACGAGCAGTACTTC; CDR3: CASGLVASYEQYF
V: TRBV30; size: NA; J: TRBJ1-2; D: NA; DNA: TGTGCCTGGTCTAATGCCGGGCAGAGATATGGCTACACCTTC; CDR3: CAWSNAGQRYGYTF
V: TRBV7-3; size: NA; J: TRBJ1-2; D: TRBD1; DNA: TGTGCCAGCAGCTTAAACAGGGGAGATGGCTACACCTTC; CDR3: CASSLNRGDGYTF
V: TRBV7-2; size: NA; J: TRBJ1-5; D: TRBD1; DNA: TGTGCCAGCAGCTTTCCGGACAGGGATGTAATAGGTCAGCCCCAGCATTTT; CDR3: CASSFPDRDVIGQPQHF
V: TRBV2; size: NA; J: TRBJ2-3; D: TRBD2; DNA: TGTGCCAGCAGCCAGGGGGCTAGCGGGGGGGTAGAATCGCAGTATTTT; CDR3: CASSQGASGGVESQYF
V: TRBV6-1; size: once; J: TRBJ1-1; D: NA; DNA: TGTGCCAGCAGAACAGGTGTGACAGGAAAAAACGAAGCTTTCTTT; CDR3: CASRTGVTGKNEAFF
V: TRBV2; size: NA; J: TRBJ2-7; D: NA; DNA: TGTGCCAGCAGTGGGTCAGGGCGCGAGCAGTACTTC; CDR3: CASSGSGREQYF
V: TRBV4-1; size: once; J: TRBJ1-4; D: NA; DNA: TGCGCCAGCTCAGTCCAGGGAAGGAATGAAAAACTGTTTTTT; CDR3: CASSVQGRNEKLFF
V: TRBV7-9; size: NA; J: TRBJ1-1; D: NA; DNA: TGTGCCAGCAGCTTGAAGGGCACTGAAGCTTTCTTT; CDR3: CASSLKGTEAFF
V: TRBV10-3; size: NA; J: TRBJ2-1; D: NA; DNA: TGTGCCATCGGCCCCGGACTATACAATGAGCAGTTCTTC; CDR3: CAIGPGLYNEQFF
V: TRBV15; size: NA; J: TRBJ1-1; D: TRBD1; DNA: TGTGCCACCAGCAGGCAACAGGGGCTCACTGAAGCTTTCTTT; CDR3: CATSRQQGLTEAFF
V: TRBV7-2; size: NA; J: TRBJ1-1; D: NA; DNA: TGTGCCAGCAGCTTAAAGGAAGGAATCACTGAAGCTTTCTTT; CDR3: CASSLKEGITEAFF
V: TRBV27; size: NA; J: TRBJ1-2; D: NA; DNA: TGTGCCAGCAGTTTGGGTATAACGTATGGCTACACCTTC; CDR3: CASSLGITYGYTF
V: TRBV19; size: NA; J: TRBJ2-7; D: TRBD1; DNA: TGTGCCAGTAAACCCCGGCCAACAGGGGCCTACGAGCAGTACTTC; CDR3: CASKPRPTGAYEQYF
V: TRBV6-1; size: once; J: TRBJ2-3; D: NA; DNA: TGTGCCAGCAGTGAAGGCGGCGACAGGGGAGGGACAGATACGCAGTATTTT; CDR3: CASSEGGDRGGTDTQYF
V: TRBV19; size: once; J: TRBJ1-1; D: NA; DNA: TGTGCCAGTAAGAACACTGAAGCTTTCTTT; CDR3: CASKNTEAFF
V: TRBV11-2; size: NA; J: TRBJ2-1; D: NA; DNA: TGTGCCAGCAGCTTGGGAGGTGAGCAGTTCTTC; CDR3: CASSLGGEQFF
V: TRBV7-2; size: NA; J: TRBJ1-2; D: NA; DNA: TGTGCCAGCAGCTTAGAAAGTAACTATGGCTACACCTTC; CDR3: CASSLESNYGYTF
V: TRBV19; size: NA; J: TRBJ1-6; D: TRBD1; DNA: TGTGCCAGTAGTGGGGGACAGGGGGGACCCCTCCACTTT; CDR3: CASSGGQGGPLHF
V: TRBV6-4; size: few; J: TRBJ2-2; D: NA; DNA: TGTGCCAGCACCCCTATCCCTGACTCGGGCGGGGAGCTGTTTTTT; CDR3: CASTPIPDSGGELFF
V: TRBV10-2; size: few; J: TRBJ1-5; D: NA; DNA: TGCGCCAGCAGTGAAACAGGGAGCGGTCAGCCCCAGCATTTT; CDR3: CASSETGSGQPQHF
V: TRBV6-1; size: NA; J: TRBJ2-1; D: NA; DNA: TGTGCCAGCAGTGAATCGGACAGAAGTGGAATCGATGAGCAGTTCTTC; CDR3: CASSESDRSGIDEQFF
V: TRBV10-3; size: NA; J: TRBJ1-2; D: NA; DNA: TGTGCCATCAGGGTCCGAAGGGTCCTCTCGGGCATCATTAACTATGGCTACACCTTC; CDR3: CAIRVRRVLSGIINYGYTF
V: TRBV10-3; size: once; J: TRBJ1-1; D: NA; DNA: TGTGCCATCAAGGGGATGCTGAACACTGAAGCTTTCTTT; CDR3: CAIKGMLNTEAFF
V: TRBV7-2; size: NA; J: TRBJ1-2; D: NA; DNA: TGTGCCAGCAGCTTCAGCGGGGCCGTAGCTAACTATGGCTACACCTTC; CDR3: CASSFSGAVANYGYTF
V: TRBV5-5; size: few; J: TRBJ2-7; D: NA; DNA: TGTGCCAGCAGCGCAGGACTGGGGGTTCGGCAGTACTTC; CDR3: CASSAGLGVRQYF
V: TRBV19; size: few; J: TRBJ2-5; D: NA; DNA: TGTGCCAGTAGTCGAGGGACTCAAGAGACCCAGTACTTC; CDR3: CASSRGTQETQYF